Listed here are 27 T cell receptor beta chains from one sample, sequenced in a study of cytomegalovirus exposure and HLA in healthy donors. Researchers ran the PCR with 60 Vbeta and 13 Jbeta primers. The table came from immunoSEQ multiplex PCR; TCRdb's copy has only in-frame clones and leaves some out. The data contain some 200,000 clones, 80% to 85% of them singletons. The sequencing sample was made of PBMCs. These TCRs come from a woman between 45 and 65 years old in good health and CMV-seropositive.

In DNA form, the CDR3 reads TGCGCCAGCAGTGGGTCCAGGGGCCCCTACAATGAGCAGTTCTTC. This translates into CASSGSRGPYNEQFF. This chain uses TRBV10-1 with TRBJ2-1; weak D call: TRBD1 (6 bases). The germline CDR1 and CDR2 sequences are WNHNN and SYGVQD (reference sequence). The CDR3 has 15 residues. Trimming cost V 4 bases and J 2 bases, with 12 bases left between them.

The V and J genes are TRBV6-6 and TRBJ1-1; 10 bases are shared with TRBD1. The germline V gene has CDR1 MNHNY and CDR2 SVGAGI (reference sequence). V was pared by 7 bases and J by 12 bases, with 11 bases of the junction left unmatched. The CDR3 extends over 13 amino acids. The CDR3 DNA reads as TGTGCCAGCACTTTCGGACAGGGGGACCATCCTTTCTTT. Protein: CASTFGQGDHPFF.

The chain employs TRBV5-4 and TRBJ1-3; 8 nucleotides line up with TRBD1. V was clipped by 4 bases and J by 3 bases; unmatched bases: 6. This CDR3 region has 15 residues. Germline V gives CDR1 SGHNT, CDR2 YYREEE (reference sequence). The CDR3 DNA reads as TGTGCCAGCAGCACTACAGGGGGTAGTGGAAACACCATATATTTT. This encodes CASSTTGGSGNTIYF.

This sequence joins TRBV5-6 and TRBJ2-7, with 10 bases lining up with TRBD2. Germline V gene data show CDR1 as SGHDT and CDR2 as YYEEEE. This CDR3 region has 15 residues. The V segment lost 7 bases and the J segment 4 bases; nucleotides outside the gene matches: 11. CDR3 sequence (DNA): TGTGCCAGCGCCAGATTTAGGACTAGCGGATACGAGCAGTACTTC. This sequence encodes CASARFRTSGYEQYF.

The genes are TRBV5-1 and TRBJ1-6, with D perhaps matching TRBD1 (5 bases). The germline V gene encodes CDR1 SGHRS and CDR2 YFSETQ. Trimming took off 4 bases at V and 7 bases at J, with 9 bases between the two ends. This CDR3 is built from 13 residues. CDR3 region: CASSQGGNSPLHF. The CDR3 coding sequence is TGCGCCAGCAGCCAGGGTGGGAATTCACCCCTCCACTTT.

This sequence joins TRBV6-5 and TRBJ2-7; TRBD2 matches 9 bases. J was trimmed by 2 bases and V by 6 bases; bases with no gene match: 5. The germline CDR1 and CDR2 sequences are MNHEY and SVGAGI. The CDR3 covers 14 residues. The CDR3 DNA reads as TGTGCCAGCAGAAAGACTAGCGGAACCTACGAGCAGTACTTC. Amino acid sequence: CASRKTSGTYEQYF.

The gene calls are TRBV28 and TRBJ2-5; tentatively, D is TRBD2 (5 bases). Deletions cut 3 bases from V and 5 bases from J, with 16 bases between. CDR3 length equals 15 residues. Germline V gene sequence: CDR1 MDHEN, CDR2 SYDVKM. The CDR3 DNA sequence: TGTGCCAGCAGTTTCACGGGCGCTAGAGGGGAGACCCAGTACTTC. Translated, it gives CASSFTGARGETQYF.

The V and J genes are TRBV2 and TRBJ2-3; TRBD2 might be the D (6 bases). The CDR3 length is 13 residues. Per the germline V gene, CDR1 is SNHLY and CDR2 is FYNNEI. The V end was cut by 7 bases, the J end by 1 base, with 9 bases between. The chain's CDR3 is CASKSSGTDTQYF. CDR3 nucleotide sequence: TGTGCCAGCAAGTCTAGCGGCACAGATACGCAGTATTTT.

V usage is TRBV9 and J usage is TRBJ2-3; 8 bases match TRBD2. Germline V lookup: CDR1 SGDLS, CDR2 YYNGEE. J was trimmed by 5 bases and V by 0 bases; bases with no gene match: 17. This CDR3 is 19 amino acids long. CDR3 loop: CASSVVEDSGTLRGDTQYF. CDR3 nucleotide sequence: TGTGCCAGCAGCGTAGTGGAAGATAGCGGGACTCTCAGAGGAGATACGCAGTATTTT.

This clone was detected once. The junction shows a germline mismatch at one end, possibly a read error. V gene TRBV2 combines with J gene TRBJ1-2; the D gene is possibly TRBD1 (6 bases). This CDR3 has 17 amino acids. Germline CDR1 and CDR2: SNHLY and FYNNEI. The CDR3 reads CASSEASDSRKNYDYTF. CDR3 DNA sequence: TGTGCCAGCAGTGAAGCTTCGGACAGCCGGAAGAACTATGACTACACCTTC.

V usage is TRBV7-9 and J usage is TRBJ2-1; 9 nucleotides line up with TRBD2. Trimming at V came to 5 bases and at J to 3 bases, leaving 5 bases not matched to a gene. CDR3 length: 15 amino acids. Germline CDR1 is SEHNR and CDR2 is FQNEAQ (reference sequence). Here the CDR3 reads CASSPVAGVYNEQFF. CDR3 nucleotides: TGTGCCAGCAGCCCGGTAGCGGGAGTCTACAATGAGCAGTTCTTC.

The chain recombines TRBV18 with TRBJ2-3; possibly TRBD1 for D (6 bases). Deletions cut 6 bases from V and 0 bases from J, with 19 bases between. CDR3 length: 17 amino acids. Germline values: CDR1 KGHSH, CDR2 LQKENI. The CDR3 nucleotides read TGTGCCAGCTCGAATTTACAAGGCAGGGGTAGCACAGATACGCAGTATTTT. This gives the protein CASSNLQGRGSTDTQYF.

The J gene is TRBJ1-1, the V gene TRBV30; 8 nucleotides line up with TRBD1. This CDR3 is 15 amino acids long. Germline V gives CDR1 GTSNPN, CDR2 SVGIG (reference sequence). Trimming took 3 bases from V and 6 from J; bases not matched to a gene: 12. The CDR3 sequence: CAWRGWGQAPPEAFF. The CDR3 DNA reads TGTGCCTGGAGGGGTTGGGGACAGGCTCCCCCTGAAGCTTTCTTT.

The chain links TRBV2 to TRBJ2-7, with 10 bases fitting TRBD1. The CDR3 has 15 residues. Per the germline V gene, CDR1 is SNHLY and CDR2 is FYNNEI. J gave up 2 bases and V 6 bases, and 7 bases lay outside the gene matches. In DNA form, the CDR3 reads TGTGCCAGCAGAGACGGACAGGGGGGCACCTACGAGCAGTACTTC. Amino acids: CASRDGQGGTYEQYF.

This chain uses TRBV6-6 with TRBJ2-5; no reliable D call. TRBJ2-7 explains the end of the DNA better; the J call may be wrong. This CDR3 is built from 11 residues. CDR1 is MNHNY, CDR2 SVGAGI, per germline (reference sequence). The DNA of the CDR3 is TGTGCCAGCAGTTCGACTCGCGAGCAGTACTTC. It translates to CASSSTREQYF.

The chain carries TRBV7-8 and TRBJ2-6; no reliable D call. CDR1 SGHVS and CDR2 FQNEAQ come from the germline V gene. The ends were cut back, 5 bases at V and 0 bases at J, with 11 bases in the middle. The CDR3 runs to 16 residues. CDR3 DNA sequence: TGTGCCAGCAGCGACACTCAGGCCTCTGGGGCCAACGTCCTGACTTTC. Its protein is CASSDTQASGANVLTF.

V usage is TRBV7-6 and J usage is TRBJ2-1, with D maybe TRBD2 (6 bases). There are 11 residues in the CDR3. Trimming took off 3 bases at V and 12 bases at J, with 9 bases between the two ends. The V gene's germline CDR1 is SGHVS and CDR2 FNYEAQ. CDR3 sequence reads: CASSLLGGQFF. In DNA, the CDR3 is TGTGCCAGCAGCTTGTTGGGGGGGCAGTTCTTC.

The chain links TRBV7-6 to TRBJ2-7; 7 positions agree with TRBD2. Trimming took 5 bases from V and 4 from J; bases not matched to a gene: 8. The germline V gene encodes CDR1 SGHVS and CDR2 FNYEAQ. The CDR3 covers 14 residues. The CDR3, as DNA: TGTGCCAGCAGCCCCTGGGAGGGGCGGTACGAGCAGTACTTC. It yields the protein CASSPWEGRYEQYF.

This chain links TRBV15 with TRBJ2-2; the D gene is possibly TRBD2 (5 bases). The V gene's germline CDR1 is LNHNV and CDR2 YYDKDF (reference sequence). With 4 bases removed from V and 4 bases from J, the gap between germline ends came to 13 bases. The CDR3 covers 15 residues. The CDR3 region has the DNA TGTGCCACCAGCATAGCGATGCCGCCCACCGGGGAGCTGTTTTTT. Translated: CATSIAMPPTGELFF.

Note on this clone: Without the conserved terminal phenylalanine or tryptophan, this CDR3 likely stems from a read error. The genes are TRBV4-2 and TRBJ1-5, with TRBD1 matching 8 bases. This CDR3 has 16 amino acids. J was trimmed by 5 bases and V by 3 bases; bases with no gene match: 9. Germline lookup yields CDR1 LGHNA and CDR2 YNFKEQ. CDR3 loop: CASSQGVDRGHQPQHS. CDR3 sequence (DNA): TGTGCCAGCAGCCAGGGGGTAGACAGGGGCCATCAGCCCCAGCATTCT.

This clone was detected only a few times. The V and J genes are TRBV7-6 and TRBJ2-7; D may be TRBD1 (6 bases). Germline values: CDR1 SGHVS, CDR2 FNYEAQ. V was clipped by 5 bases and J by 3 bases, with 11 bases between them. The CDR3 totals 13 residues. The chain's CDR3 is CASSGDTFYEQYF. CDR3 sequence (DNA): TGTGCCAGCAGCGGGGACACCTTCTACGAGCAGTACTTC. Full variable domain (rest looked up from reference TRBV7-6 and TRBJ2-7): GAGVSQSPRYKVTKRGQDVALRCDPISGHVSLYWYRQALGQGPEFLTYFNYEAQQDKSGLPNDRFSAERPEGSISTLTIQRTEQRDSAMYRCASSGDTFYEQYFGPGTRLTVT.

The chain has TRBV29-1 and TRBJ2-7; 9 bases align to TRBD2. This CDR3 is built from 16 residues. Germline CDR1 and CDR2: SQVTM and ANQGSEA. V shed 0 bases and J 7 bases; nucleotides not matched to a gene: 13. In DNA form, the CDR3 reads TGCAGCGTTGAAGATTGGGGTGCGGGGGGGGCGTGGGAGCAGTACTTC. Its protein is CSVEDWGAGGAWEQYF.

This clone appeared once. The gene calls are TRBV4-1 and TRBJ2-1, with D perhaps TRBD1 (6 bases). The CDR3 length is 16 residues. The V gene lost 4 bases and the J gene lost 6 bases, with 19 bases spanning the gap. Germline-derived CDR1 and CDR2 are MGHRA and YSYEKL. The CDR3 sequence: CASSLGLRGSLNEQFF. As DNA, the CDR3 is TGCGCCAGCAGCCTCGGGCTAAGGGGGTCTCTCAATGAGCAGTTCTTC.

The chain links TRBV5-6 to TRBJ1-1, with 8 positions matching TRBD1. Trimming cost V 4 bases and J 1 base; bases outside gene matches: 9. Germline V CDR1 and CDR2: SGHDT, YYEEEE. This CDR3 is built from 16 residues. The CDR3 sequence is CASSPATGGWNTEAFF. In DNA form, the CDR3 reads TGTGCCAGCAGCCCGGCAACAGGGGGGTGGAACACTGAAGCTTTCTTT.

CDR3 DNA sequence: TGTGCCAGCAGCTTAGGATCGGGTTCCCGCAATCAGCCCCAGCATTTT. It specifies CASSLGSGSRNQPQHF. The chain links TRBV7-9 to TRBJ1-5; unclear D gene. V was shortened by 1 base and J by 2 bases, with 12 bases between the two germline ends. The CDR3 sequence is 16 residues long. Germline-derived CDR1 and CDR2 are SEHNR and FQNEAQ (reference sequence).

The rearrangement links TRBV30 to TRBJ2-1, with 7 bases fitting TRBD2. The CDR3 is 12 amino acids. Germline V CDR1 and CDR2: GTSNPN, SVGIG (reference sequence). V gave up 3 bases and J gave up 7 bases; unmatched junction bases: 3. CDR3 sequence (DNA): TGTGCCTGGAGCGGTAGCGGGAATGAGCAGTTCTTC. As protein: CAWSGSGNEQFF.

The table lists this clone with a few counts. The chain links TRBV4-1 to TRBJ1-1, with a tentative D call TRBD1 (5 bases). With 2 bases removed from V and 6 bases from J, the gap between germline ends came to 13 bases. The CDR3 runs to 14 residues. Germline-derived CDR1 and CDR2 are MGHRA and YSYEKL. CDR3 DNA: TGCGCCAGCAGCCAAATTCAGGGAGGACCTGAAGCTTTCTTT. Encoded protein: CASSQIQGGPEAFF.